The clone carrying this T cell receptor beta chain showed up just a few times. The SP2 primer and nested alpha and beta constant region primers amplified ligated cDNA in four rounds. TCRdb called the 5' RACE reads again in MiXCR, with one record for every CDR3 protein. The sample has about 59,000 distinct CDR3 sequences; 8% are singletons. From germline, CDR1 is DFQATT and CDR2 SNEGSKA (reference sequence). This CDR3 has 16 residues. V was clipped by 1 base and J by 5 bases; unmatched bases: 12. This record comes from a study of naive and memory T cell subsets. TCR cDNA received a 3' ligated oligonucleotide that carried a UMI. Reverse transcription used DNase-treated unsorted total RNA, aiming for roughly 1 to 1,100 ng.

This receptor was taken from a female donor in good health. The gene calls are TRBV20-1 and TRBJ2-3; 7 nucleotides align to TRBD2. The CDR3 DNA reads TGCAGTGCTAGAGGGGTCGTGGCGGGAGCGGAAGATACGCAGTATTTT. This encodes CSARGVVAGAEDTQYF.